The present T cell receptor (beta chain) was sequenced within a study of Ad26.COV2.S vaccination and SARS-CoV-2 variants. Regarding the study as a whole: Breadth and depth estimates from TCRs may understate total T cell responses.

In the case of this clone: Its cognate antigen is unknown.

The repertoire was sequenced with immunoSEQ multiplex PCR; TCRdb's copy has only in-frame clones and lacks some. The sample includes around 450,000 clones, 89% of them seen just once. Stated treatment: about 20 received Ad26.COV2.S at low or high dose, single or two shots; 5 received placebo; per-sample allocation not given. Specimens were obtained on day 63 following the first vaccine or placebo injection. The donor's status was that of an adult aged 18-55 years in Boston. Its platform was an Ad26 vector, and its expressed antigen was Wuhan-strain SARS-CoV-2 spike. Trimming cost V 0 bases and J 4 bases; bases outside gene matches: 5. Germline V gene lookup returns CDR1 KGHSH and CDR2 LQKENI. The CDR3 is 15 residues long.

Sequenced material: peripheral blood, taken in a trial of Ad26.COV2.S vaccine versus placebo. The rearrangement links TRBV18 to TRBJ2-5; 7 nucleotides agree with TRBD1. This TCR derives from a person between 18 and 65 years old who received the Ad26.COV2.S COVID-19 vaccine or a placebo. In DNA, the CDR3 is TGTGCCAGCTCACCACCGGGGTCAGGGGGAGAGACCCAGTACTTC. Translating gives CASSPPGSGGETQYF. Using reference TRBV18 and TRBJ2-5 for the parts outside the CDR3, the full variable domain is NAGVMQNPRHLVRRRGQEARLRCSPMKGHSHVYWYRQLPEEGLKFMVYLQKENIIDESGMPKERFSAEFPKEGPSILRIQQVVRGDSAAYFCASSPPGSGGETQYFGPGTRLLVL.